This TCR beta chain was identified in a study of T cell responses to AZD1222 COVID-19 vaccine. Libraries were prepared by immunoSEQ multiplex PCR; TCRdb keeps only in-frame clonotypes and omits some of them. The sample has around 120,000 clones, roughly nine tenths seen once. About this clone: One end of the junction is discordant with germline, which a read error may explain. The same CDR3 can be traced to other DNA sequences in this sample.

Germline V gives CDR1 LNHDA, CDR2 SQIVND (reference sequence). This CDR3 spans 15 amino acids. This chain joins TRBV19 and TRBJ2-7; 9 bases align to TRBD1. The receptor's source is an adult in good health. This sample comprised peripheral blood, obtained on day 0 of AZD1222 vaccination. The CDR3 protein is CASSIGRQGEYEQYF. The DNA for the CDR3 is TGCGCCAGTAGTATAGGGAGACAGGGGGAGTACGAGCAGTACTTC.